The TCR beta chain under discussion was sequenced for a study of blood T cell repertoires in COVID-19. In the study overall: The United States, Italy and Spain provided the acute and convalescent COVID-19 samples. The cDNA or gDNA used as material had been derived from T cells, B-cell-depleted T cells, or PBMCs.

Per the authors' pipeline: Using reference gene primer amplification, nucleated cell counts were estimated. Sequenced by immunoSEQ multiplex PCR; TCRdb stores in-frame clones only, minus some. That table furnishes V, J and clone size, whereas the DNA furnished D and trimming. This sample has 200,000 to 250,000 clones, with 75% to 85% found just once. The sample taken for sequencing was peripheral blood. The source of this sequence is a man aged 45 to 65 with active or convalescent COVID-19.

This chain's CDR3 is CASSIDPEQEQETQYF. The DNA of the CDR3 is TGTGCCAGTAGTATAGACCCCGAACAGGAGCAAGAGACCCAGTACTTC. The chain recombines TRBV19 with TRBJ2-5; the D gene is possibly TRBD1 (5 bases). This CDR3 contains 16 residues. V was shortened by 0 bases and J by 2 bases, with 13 bases between the two germline ends. CDR1 and CDR2 from the germline V gene are LNHDA and SQIVND (reference sequence).